What follows describes a single TCR beta chain. This clonotype was seen a few times. The antigen it binds to is not known. Per-base quality was not reported, and no clone a single base away is much larger than it. This sample was included in a study of early T cells in non-severe SARS-CoV-2 infection listed by TCRdb under 2021. Describing the broader study: Because TCR sequencing was done on bulk RNA from unsorted whole blood, the alpha and beta chains could not be paired. What the work shows at the level of the full study, not this receptor alone: Matching against VDJdb was skewed toward anti-spike CD8 responses, likely underestimated virus-specific expansions, and missed private and CD4 specificities.

This was a case-control study nested in a cohort of healthcare workers in London, UK, who had nasopharyngeal swab PCR tests and blood samples taken every week. Healthcare workers were recruited during the week of the UK lockdown, between 23 and 31 March 2020, and followed weekly for up to roughly 15 weeks. Per the germline V gene, MDHEN is the CDR1 and SYDVKM is the CDR2. Trimming takes 6 bases from V and 2 bases from J, and the germline ends sit 12 bases apart. Including the terminal cysteine and phenylalanine, the CDR3 comprises 14 residues. The kept DNA is CDR3 alone, 42 bases in frame from the first base. The library was prepared using 5' RACE. The sequencing machine was a NextSeq 500. The TCR library protocol attached unique molecular identifiers to individual cDNA molecules to correct for sequencing error and PCR bias. Sequencing covered both TCR alpha and beta chains, and within each sample the abundances of alpha and beta sequences were tightly co-correlated. The authors' analysis ran thus. Decombinator V4 was used to annotate TCR sequences for V gene, J gene and CDR3. TCRs were defined as expanded if a significant change between any two time points was detected under a Poisson model with p below 0.0001. TCR abundances were normalised to the total number of TCRs sequenced per sample and were expressed as counts per million. MAIT TCRs were defined by TRAV1-2 paired with TRAJ12, TRAJ20 or TRAJ33, and iNKT TCRs by TRAV10 paired with TRAJ18. VDJdb, accessed 1 November 2021, was searched for CMV, EBV and SARS-CoV-2 annotated TCRs, excluding TCRs annotated for multiple antigens. The public reads were run again by TCRdb, first through fastp at Q25 and then through MiXCR, and only productive beta chains were kept. Rows with one shared CDR3 protein collapse into an entry with the most common genes and DNA. TCRdb, not the original authors, processed these V and J calls. Present in this sample are 86,000 or so distinct CDR3 sequences, more than 5% of which were seen just once. The top ten clones comprise less than 8% of the sample.

The clonotype originates from an adult who was a healthcare worker with PCR-confirmed SARS-CoV-2 infection or an uninfected control (not recorded which). The source material was whole blood. The chain links TRBV28 with TRBJ2-3; a tentative D match to TRBD1 spans 6 bases. The bases read TGTGCCAGCAGCCCGACAGGACCCACAGATACGCAGTATTTT. Its product reads: CASSPTGPTDTQYF.